This TCR beta chain comes out of a study of monozygotic twins with inflammatory bowel disease (dated by TCRdb to between 2019 and 2020). Background for the entire study: In total, some 30 monozygotic twin pairs made up the full study: 19 Danish pairs, all IBD-discordant, plus nine German pairs, of which four were IBD-concordant and five were IBD-discordant. The search for disease-associated traits relied mainly on comparing IBD patients with their genetically identical healthy co-twins within discordant pairs. Each individual had, on average, about 151 000 unique TCRalpha sequences and 181 000 unique TCRbeta sequences available for analysis.

From each donor, a 2.5 ml peripheral blood sample was drawn into PAXgene tubes and stored at -80 degrees C. Without any T cell sorting, total RNA was extracted from whole blood using the PAXgene blood miRNA kit on an automated QIAcube. Peripheral blood from monozygotic twin pairs who were concordant or discordant for inflammatory bowel disease underwent deep TCRalpha and TCRbeta repertoire profiling using unique molecular barcoding. Smoking habits were recorded for all twin pairs, with individuals classified as current, former or never smokers. For this clonotype: What antigen it recognizes has not been identified.

The CDR3 covers 13 residues, taking in both the cysteine and the phenylalanine. The coding DNA is unavailable. What the authors observed across the whole study: Because patients were on differing immunosuppressive treatments, the repertoires may have picked up extra background noise and inter-individual variability. Concordant and discordant twins showed no difference in repertoire similarity, possibly because of limited statistical power. The analysis was unable to tell different T cell subtypes apart. IBD patients had lower TCRbeta repertoire diversity, measured by the inverse Simpson index, than their healthy co-twins. The results gave no support for a single strong signal or clonotype linked to IBD. Compared with healthy twins, IBD patients had fewer clonotypes in common with other individuals, a difference most pronounced in patients showing signs of disease activity.

The method behind the library was 5' RACE. For each TCR library, around 3,800 ng of total RNA was used. For each sample, cDNA was synthesized in eight separate reactions using SMARTScribe reverse transcriptase. During cDNA synthesis, template switching introduced unique molecular identifiers that contained a 6-nucleotide sample barcode. Amplification of TCRalpha and TCRbeta cDNA involved two nested PCRs of roughly 17 and 9 cycles, and each PCR was followed by bead purification. Before amplification, the cDNA was both treated with uracil DNA-glycosylase and purified with the QIAquick PCR purification kit. The second PCR added Illumina TruSeq-compatible adapters along with sample-specific barcodes. TapeStation and Qubit were used to check library quality and concentration, and approximately 5 ng of each library went into the pool. Sequencing of the pooled libraries was done on an Illumina HiSeq2500 single-index Rapid Run using custom sequencing primers and 2 x 100 bp reads. Under the source paper's analysis protocol: MiGEC version 1.2.6 was used for UMI-based consensus assembly, which corrected PCR and sequencing errors. V(D)J alignment, clonotype assembly and CDR3 extraction were performed with MiXCR version 2.1.1. Gene usage, clonotype sharing and MAIT/NKT TCR abundance were normalised by analysing the top 1000, 10 000 and 20 000 clonotypes per sample. Diversity was computed as the inverse Simpson index with the vegan R package after downsampling to 27 000 UMIs. Paired Mann-Whitney U tests on discordant twin pairs were used, with Benjamini-Hochberg multiple-testing correction. The reads underwent TCRdb reprocessing, giving one record for each CDR3 protein sequence and no DNA. It is TCRdb's table, rather than the study itself, that gives the V and J calls and clone size. The sample's clone listing holds about 85,000 distinct CDR3 sequences. Jointly, the top ten make up 6.5% to 9% of the sample.

This chain joins TRBV12-3 or TRBV12-4 to TRBJ2-1. The sequence was obtained from a human donor with ulcerative colitis or Crohn's disease, or a healthy co-twin of an affected twin (not recorded which). Input material: blood. CDR3 region: CASMASSYNEQFF.